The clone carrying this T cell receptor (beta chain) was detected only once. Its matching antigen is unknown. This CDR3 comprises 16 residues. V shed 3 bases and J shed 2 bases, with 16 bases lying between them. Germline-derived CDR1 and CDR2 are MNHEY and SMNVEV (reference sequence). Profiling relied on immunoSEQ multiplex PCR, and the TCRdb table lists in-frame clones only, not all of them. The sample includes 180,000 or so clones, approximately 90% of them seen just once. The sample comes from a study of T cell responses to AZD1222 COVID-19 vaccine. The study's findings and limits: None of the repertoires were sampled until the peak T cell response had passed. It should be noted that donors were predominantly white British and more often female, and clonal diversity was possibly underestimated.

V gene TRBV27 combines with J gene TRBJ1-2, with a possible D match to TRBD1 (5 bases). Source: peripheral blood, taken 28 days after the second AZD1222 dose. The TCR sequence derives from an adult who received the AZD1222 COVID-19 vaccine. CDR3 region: CASSFSRGVSNYGYTF. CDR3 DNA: TGTGCCAGCAGTTTCTCCCGGGGCGTCTCGAACTATGGCTACACCTTC.